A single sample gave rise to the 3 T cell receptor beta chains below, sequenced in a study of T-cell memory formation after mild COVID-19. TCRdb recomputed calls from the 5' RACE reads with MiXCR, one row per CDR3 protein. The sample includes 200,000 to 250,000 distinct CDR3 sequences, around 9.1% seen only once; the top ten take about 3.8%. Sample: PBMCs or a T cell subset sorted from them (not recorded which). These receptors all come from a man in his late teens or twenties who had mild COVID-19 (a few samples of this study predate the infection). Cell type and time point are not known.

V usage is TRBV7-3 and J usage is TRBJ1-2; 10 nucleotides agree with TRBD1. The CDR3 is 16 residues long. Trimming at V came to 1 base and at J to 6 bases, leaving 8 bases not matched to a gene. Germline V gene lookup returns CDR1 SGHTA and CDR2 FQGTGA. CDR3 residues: CASSLSPLTGGNGYTF. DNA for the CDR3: TGTGCCAGCAGCTTAAGCCCTTTGACAGGGGGCAATGGCTACACCTTC.

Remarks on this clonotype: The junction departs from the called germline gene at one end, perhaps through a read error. CDR3 protein: CSARGVGGDSPLHF. The CDR3 DNA reads as TGCAGTGCCAGAGGGGTCGGCGGGGATTCACCCCTCCACTTT. The chain links TRBV20-1 to TRBJ1-6, with D perhaps TRBD1 (5 bases). CDR1 DFQATT and CDR2 SNEGSKA come from the germline V gene (reference sequence). The CDR3 has 14 residues.

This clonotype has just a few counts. The CDR3 loop is CASSPVPDLRQPQHF. The CDR3 DNA is TGTGCCAGTAGTCCCGTGCCCGACCTCAGGCAGCCCCAGCATTTT. The rearrangement links TRBV19 to TRBJ1-5; D ambiguous. There are 15 residues in the CDR3. Germline V gives CDR1 LNHDA, CDR2 SQIVND (reference sequence). The V gene lost 5 bases and the J gene lost 7 bases, with 18 bases spanning the gap.